This entry concerns a single T cell receptor (beta chain). Germline CDR1 MNHEY, CDR2 SVGEGT. V was cut by 4 bases and J by 6 bases, with 13 bases left in between. The CDR3 has 14 amino acids. The entry originates in a study of response to subunit inactivated influenza vaccine. TCRdb re-called the RT-PCR reads with MiXCR, one entry per CDR3 protein. The data show approximately 530,000 distinct CDR3 sequences, 7.5% to 8.5% seen once. The chain couples TRBV6-2 or TRBV6-3 to TRBJ1-5; D is possibly TRBD1 (5 bases). The origin of this receptor is a man between 50 and 75 years old who received an inactivated influenza vaccine. Specimen: PBMCs from blood, collected less than 30 months after vaccination. CDR3 loop: CASSSPGWLQPQHF. In nucleotides, the CDR3 is TGTGCCAGCAGTTCGCCAGGGTGGCTTCAGCCCCAGCATTTT.